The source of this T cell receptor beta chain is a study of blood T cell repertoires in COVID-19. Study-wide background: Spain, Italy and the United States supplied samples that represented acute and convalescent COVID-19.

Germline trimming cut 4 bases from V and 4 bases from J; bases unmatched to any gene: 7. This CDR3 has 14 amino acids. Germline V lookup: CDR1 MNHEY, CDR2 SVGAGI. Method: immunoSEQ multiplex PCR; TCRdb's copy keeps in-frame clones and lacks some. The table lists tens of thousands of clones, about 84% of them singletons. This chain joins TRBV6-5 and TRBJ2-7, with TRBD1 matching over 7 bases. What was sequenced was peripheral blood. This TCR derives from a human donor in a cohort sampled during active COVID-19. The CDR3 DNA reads TGTGCCAGCAGTTTAAGGACAGGTTTTTACGAGCAGTACTTC. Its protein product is CASSLRTGFYEQYF.